The clone carrying this T cell receptor (beta chain) came up many times. No antigen is known for it. Germline CDR1 is MGHDK and CDR2 is SYGVNS. This CDR3 region has 19 residues. Trimming pared 7 bases from V and 1 base from J, leaving 25 bases between. The sample is drawn from a study of CD8+CD57+ T cells in acquired aplastic anemia. Turning to the study itself: Sorted CD4+ and CD8+ cells gave an average of 3.2 ug of DNA.

Study conclusions and caveats: CD8+ Simpson's diversity showed no significant patient-control difference.

Using genomic DNA as the template, TCR beta VDJ and CDR3 profiling was carried out. TCRdb called the reads again in MiXCR, with one record for every CDR3 protein. The sample holds some 70,000 distinct CDR3 sequences, 50% to 55% seen once. The V and J genes are TRBV25-1 and TRBJ2-2, with D perhaps matching TRBD1 (6 bases). Sequenced material: sorted CD4+, CD8+, or CD8+CD57+ T cells (not recorded which) from PBMCs. The clonotype originates from a human donor in good health, serving as a control. Here the CDR3 DNA reads TGTGCCAGCACCGGTTGGGGGAACAGGGACCCGGAGAACACCGGGGAGCTGTTTTTT. Translating gives CASTGWGNRDPENTGELFF.